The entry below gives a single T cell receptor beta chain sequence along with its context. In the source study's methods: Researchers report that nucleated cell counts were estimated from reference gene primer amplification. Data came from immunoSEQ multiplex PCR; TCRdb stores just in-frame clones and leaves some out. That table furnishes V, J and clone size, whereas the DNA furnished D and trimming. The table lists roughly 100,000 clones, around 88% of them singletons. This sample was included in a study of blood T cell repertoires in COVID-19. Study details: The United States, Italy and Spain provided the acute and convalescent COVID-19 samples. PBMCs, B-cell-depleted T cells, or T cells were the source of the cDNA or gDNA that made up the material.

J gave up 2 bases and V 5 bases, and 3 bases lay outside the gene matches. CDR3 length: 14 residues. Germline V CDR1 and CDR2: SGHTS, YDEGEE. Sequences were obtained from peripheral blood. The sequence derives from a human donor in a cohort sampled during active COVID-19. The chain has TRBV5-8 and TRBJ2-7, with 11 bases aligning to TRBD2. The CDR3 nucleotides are TGTGCCAGCAGATTTAGCGGGGGGGCCTACGAGCAGTACTTC. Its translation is CASRFSGGAYEQYF.